This section outlines one T cell receptor beta chain sequence together with its context. Its antigen is not yet known. No much larger clone exists at a distance of one base, and base qualities are not known. The sample originates from a study of cytomegalovirus exposure and HLA in healthy donors listed by TCRdb under 2017. Regarding the complete study: According to an earlier analysis of around 600 of the donors, about 180 million T cells yielded roughly 100 million unique TCR beta sequences and 276 Gb of sequence data. About 280 gigabases of sequencing data and tens of millions of unique TCR sequences were included in an early release covering about 620 HLA-typed donors. Of the roughly 400 genotyped donors, 65% to 90% fell in the genetic ancestry cluster associated with self-reported Caucasian donors. The aim of the study was to test whether cataloging public T cell receptors could identify signatures of past pathogen exposure. The T cell repertoires of roughly 660 subjects were profiled by immunosequencing and related to cytomegalovirus serostatus. Besides the first cohort of under 700 subjects, a separate validation cohort made up of 95 to 150 different subjects was used. To predict cytomegalovirus infection status, the study combined high-throughput TCR immunosequencing, statistical association of individual TCRs with disease status, and machine learning. A later analysis re-analyzed previously published TCR beta repertoires from 650 to 800 donors and added high-resolution HLA genotyping to study TCR occurrence patterns. Rather than using new phenotypic data, the later analysis identified candidate immune exposures from TCR beta sequences and from how often those sequences occurred across donors. An earlier analysis of about 600 of the donors used high-throughput TCR beta sequencing to judge whether each TCR beta V gene segment behaved as functional or pseudogenic. Donor age, sex, ethnicity and CMV serostatus were collected together with the repertoire data. A later genetic analysis used genome-wide SNP genotypes for about three fifths of the roughly 700 donors, treating that subset as a discovery cohort. Every discovery cohort repertoire had been produced on one sequencing platform. HLA typing included class I and class II loci at four-digit resolution. Typing coverage varied by locus: roughly 629-630 donors for A, B, C, DRB1 and DQB1; more than 500 for DQA1; nearly 610 for DPA1; fewer than 480 for DPB1. Because of strong linkage in the cohort, roughly five DR-DQ haplotypes were treated as single units for association and clustering. On average, roughly 200,000 unique TCR beta nucleotide sequences were sequenced per donor among fewer than 500 genotyped donors of the cohort, with roughly 18% of those sequences being non-productive. Study-wide conclusions, independent of this receptor: Specific HLA alleles were associated with over 15,000 TCR beta sequences at a false discovery rate of 0.05 in a later analysis. According to a later analysis, most CMV-associated TCR beta chains appeared to be HLA-restricted, and the HLA associations seemed to be driven largely by CMV exposure. Presence/absence analyses assumed roughly uniform sequencing depth across donors, an assumption that may not hold. Seventeen rarely observed V segments, including chromosome 9 orphons, were excluded from the earlier analysis of about 600 of the donors because counts were too low. Compared with the roughly 700-donor mean, donors in an Asian-associated ancestry cluster had fewer N-insertions in productive TCRs, according to a later genetic analysis. A later genetic analysis associated a missense DCLRE1C variant with V-gene and J-gene trimming of TCR beta chains, and an independent cohort replicated the association. In a later analysis, HLA-associated TCR beta chains showed more clonal expansion and lower generation probabilities than non-associated chains that were equally common. The study gave a list of about 150 TCR beta chains associated with cytomegalovirus. It was suggested by the authors that the approach could potentially be generalized to other disease states and immunological phenotypes. Several of the top co-occurrence clusters appeared to be linked to parvovirus B19, influenza, CMV and Epstein-Barr virus, according to a later analysis. Some IMGT-functional V segments, including TRBV6-2 and TRBV6-3, could not be distinguished by the 87-base-pair reads and were therefore excluded. Most TCR sequences were observed very rarely across donors, whereas some public TCRs were present in many individuals. In both the original and validation cohorts, the classifier was reported to diagnose cytomegalovirus status with high specificity and sensitivity. A cluster of highly shared sequence variants was judged likely to represent a technical artifact of the sequencing pipeline. Three of the identified cytomegalovirus-associated TCR beta chains were confirmed in vitro to be specific for cytomegalovirus antigens. Correlated functional status among segregating V segments might reflect linkage disequilibrium, but an unknown experimental factor could not be ruled out. Because HLA typing was missing for some donors at each locus, association tests included only the typed subset. CMV serostatus was the only immune exposure information available for the cohort. A further reported finding was that TCR beta sequences accurately predicted the HLA-A and HLA-B alleles for most subjects in the first cohort. According to a later analysis, TCR association rates differed among HLA loci, with DRB1 alleles showing the most associated TCRs and HLA-C alleles showing the fewest. Only TCR beta chains were sequenced in this cohort, and the absence of alpha or paired-chain data limited detectable features. In an earlier analysis of 587 of the donors, most TCR beta V segments appeared in productive rearrangements about 87% or about 30% of the time, broadly matching IMGT annotations. Strong co-occurrence of HLA alleles, especially DR and DQ, made assigning TCR associations to individual alleles difficult.

Library generation was performed with the immunoSEQ multiplex PCR assay. A mixture of 60 forward primers for TCR Vbeta segments and 13 reverse primers for TCR Jbeta segments was used in the multiplex PCR. The CDR3 region of rearranged TCR beta genes was amplified from genomic DNA by a multiplex PCR assay. The amplified TCR beta libraries were sequenced on the Illumina HiSeq System as 87-base-pair reads. On the authors' methods: In a later analysis, tens of millions of unique TCR beta chains were counted across the approximately 640 repertoires, and roughly 10 million of these chains were shared by at least two donors. A nearest-neighbor algorithm error-corrected the raw reads and collapsed the reads into unique sequences, merging closely related sequences to remove PCR and sequencing errors. To assign V, D and J gene segments, CDR3 sequences were aligned to IMGT reference sequences. Each retained sequence needed at least a six-nucleotide match to both a V gene segment and a J gene segment. A rearrangement was called productive if the CDR3 had no stop codons and remained in frame with V and J, and every other rearrangement was called non-productive. CDR3 was defined according to IMGT convention as the region running from the second conserved V-encoded cysteine to the conserved J-encoded phenylalanine. The earlier analysis of about 610 of the donors excluded any sequence lacking an unambiguous match to a single V gene segment. An earlier analysis of 587 of the donors called V segments functional above 56.7% productive rearrangements and segregating when the between-donor standard deviation exceeded 5%. A statistical classification framework was built for diagnosing cytomegalovirus status from the catalog of TCR beta chain sequences. In a later analysis, TCR nucleotide sequences were compared against IMGT/GENE-DB human TR gene sequences so that V and J genes could be assigned. Using the TCRdist pipeline, a later analysis assigned CDR3 sequences along with most-parsimonious VDJ recombination scenarios. In a later analysis, each TCR beta chain was defined by its CDR3 amino acid sequence together with its V-gene family, and reads without a unique V-gene family were excluded. To address suspected cross-contamination and a sequencing artifact, a later analysis removed approximately 590 highly shared, low-generation-probability nucleotide sequences. In a later analysis, a clonal expansion index for each public chain was calculated from normalized within-repertoire ranks of inferred template counts. A later analysis computed generation probabilities with a VDJ recombination model fitted to out-of-frame rearrangements, and checked the results against IGoR. Hypergeometric tests were used in a later analysis to score TCR-TCR, TCR-HLA and TCR-CMV co-occurrence, with a repertoire-size bias correction applied to the TCR pairs. False discovery rates were estimated in a later analysis by permuting HLA or CMV assignments 20 times. In a later analysis, co-occurring TCRs were grouped using DBSCAN, and TCRdist sequence similarity was added for clustering within HLA-allele-positive subsets. For co-occurrence clustering, repertoires with fewer than 30,000 or more than 120,000 public chains were excluded, along with 4 to 6 repertoires with anomalous nucleotide sharing. The immuneACCESS repertoire file appears here via TCRdb, limited to in-frame rearrangements. These files lack a portion of the clones; in checked studies, under half of the deficit traces to unresolved V genes, and the cause of the others is not known. For V, J and clone size, that table is used; D and trimming come from the DNA. This sample lists 50,000 or so clones; approximately 82% were detected once. Just over 3% of the sample is held by the ten biggest clonotypes.

V is cut by 6 bases and J by 4 bases, and the space between the germline ends is 18 bases. The CDR3 contains 14 residues, cysteine and phenylalanine counted. The read is trimmed to its CDR3 DNA, 42 bases read in frame from base 1. CDR1 SQVTM and CDR2 ANQGSEA were looked up in the germline V gene. In total, over 600 healthy bone marrow donors made up the cohort. At the time of sampling, every cohort member was nominally healthy, though immune exposures that went unrecorded were likely present. The donor tested CMV seronegative, placing the donor among the 352 seronegative members of the cohort. Every donor gave a peripheral blood sample, and the peripheral blood mononuclear cells from that sample were used for TCR beta sequencing. The Qiagen DNeasy Blood Extraction Kit was used to extract genomic DNA from the blood cell samples.

Sequences were obtained from PBMCs. The V and J segments used are TRBV29-1 and TRBJ1-2; TRBD1 could be the D gene, as 6 bases match. This clonotype was obtained from a woman in her late teens or twenties in good health and CMV-seronegative. The DNA is TGCAGCGTGGAACGGGGCCGGGGGGCCTATGGCTACACCTTC. This is translated as CSVERGRGAYGYTF.